Listed here are 22 T cell receptor beta chains from one sample, sequenced in a study of T cells after yellow fever vaccination. One entry per CDR3 protein, called by TCRdb with MiXCR from the 5' RACE reads. Here the sample spans 100,000 to 150,000 distinct CDR3 sequences, under 9% being singletons. The sequences come from CD8+ T cells sorted from PBMCs, collected on the day of the yellow fever booster vaccination. The receptors here all came from a man aged 18 to 29 who received the YFV17D yellow fever vaccine.

This clonotype was recorded a few times. CDR3 sequence (DNA): TGTGCTAGTGGTTTTACGGCAGTACTTGATACGCAGTATTTT. It encodes CASGFTAVLDTQYF. The chain joins TRBV12-5 to TRBJ2-3; no firm D call. Trimming pared 3 bases from V and 6 bases from J, leaving 13 bases between. Germline assignment: CDR1 LGHNT and CDR2 FRNRAP. CDR3 length: 14 residues.

The genes are TRBV7-9 and TRBJ2-1; TRBD1 matches at 8 bases. Germline V gives CDR1 SEHNR, CDR2 FQNEAQ (reference sequence). This CDR3 is 15 amino acids long. Trimming took 4 bases from V and 2 from J; bases not matched to a gene: 4. CDR3 loop: CASSSDRGPYNEQFF. Here the CDR3 DNA reads TGTGCCAGCAGCTCTGACAGGGGCCCCTACAATGAGCAGTTCTTC. The complete variable domain, with remaining parts taken from reference TRBV7-9 and TRBJ2-1, reads DTGVSQNPRHKITKRGQNVTFRCDPISEHNRLYWYRQTLGQGPEFLTYFQNEAQLEKSRLLSDRFSAERPKGSFSTLEIQRTEQGDSAMYLCASSSDRGPYNEQFFGPGTRLTVL.

The rearrangement joins TRBV7-6 to TRBJ2-5; 9 nucleotides line up with TRBD1. Trimming took 4 bases from V and 6 from J; bases not matched to a gene: 9. From germline, CDR1 is SGHVS and CDR2 FNYEAQ. The CDR3 totals 15 residues. CDR3 nucleotides: TGTGCCAGCAGCTCGACAGGGGGACCTTCGAAGACCCAGTACTTC. Protein sequence: CASSSTGGPSKTQYF. Based on the CDR3 plus reference TRBV7-6 and TRBJ2-5, the full variable domain is GAGVSQSPRYKVTKRGQDVALRCDPISGHVSLYWYRQALGQGPEFLTYFNYEAQQDKSGLPNDRFSAERPEGSISTLTIQRTEQRDSAMYRCASSSTGGPSKTQYFGPGTRLLVL.

The V call is TRBV15, the J call TRBJ2-6, with D maybe TRBD2 (6 bases). V was shortened by 8 bases and J by 0 bases, with 17 bases between the two germline ends. The CDR3 covers 17 residues. Per germline, CDR1 LNHNV and CDR2 YYDKDF (reference sequence). The CDR3 reads CATPHRENYSGANVLTF. DNA for the CDR3: TGTGCCACCCCCCATCGGGAGAACTACTCTGGGGCCAACGTCCTGACTTTC.

The table lists this clonotype with a few counts. The chain couples TRBV7-9 to TRBJ2-5; the D call may be TRBD1 or TRBD2 (5 bases each). The V and J ends lost 1 base and 5 bases respectively, with 11 bases between them. This CDR3 spans 14 amino acids. From germline, CDR1 is SEHNR and CDR2 FQNEAQ (reference sequence). The CDR3 bases are TGTGCCAGCAGCTTAGTGGTGGGACCGGAGACCCAGTACTTC. This encodes CASSLVVGPETQYF.

This clonotype appeared many times. The chain employs TRBV20-1 and TRBJ2-7; D is perhaps TRBD2 (6 bases). CDR1 and CDR2 (germline): DFQATT, SNEGSKA (reference sequence). The CDR3 length is 13 residues. V lost 6 bases to trimming and J lost 3 bases, with 15 bases between them. This CDR3 is CSATGTSNYEQYV. Written as DNA, the CDR3 is TGCAGTGCCACCGGGACTTCGAACTACGAGCAGTACGTC.

This clonotype has a handful of counts. The chain recombines TRBV4-1 with TRBJ2-3; D perhaps matches TRBD1 (5 bases). Germline CDR1 and CDR2: MGHRA and YSYEKL. Trimming pared 0 bases from V and 5 bases from J, leaving 9 bases between. The CDR3 is 14 residues long. The CDR3 is CASSQDRVIDTQYF. The CDR3 DNA reads as TGCGCCAGCAGCCAAGACAGGGTAATAGATACGCAGTATTTT.

This clonotype was picked up many times. The chain has TRBV5-5 and TRBJ2-7; no clear D gene. This CDR3 spans 15 amino acids. Per germline, CDR1 SGHKS and CDR2 YYEKEE (reference sequence). V lost 2 bases and J lost 1, with 13 bases in between. The chain's CDR3 is CASSFLARNSYEQYF. CDR3 DNA: TGTGCCAGCAGCTTTCTGGCACGCAATTCCTACGAGCAGTACTTC.

The rearrangement uses TRBV29-1 and TRBJ1-1, with a possible D match to TRBD1 (5 bases). V was pared by 7 bases and J by 6 bases, with 18 bases between. Germline CDR1 reads SQVTM; CDR2 reads ANQGSEA. The CDR3 totals 13 residues. Here the CDR3 DNA reads TGCAGCGCCTCGACAGTTGAGTACGCTGAAGCTTTCTTT. Amino acids: CSASTVEYAEAFF.

This chain uses TRBV20-1 with TRBJ2-1; 9 bases align to TRBD1. The V segment lost 4 bases and the J segment 9 bases; nucleotides outside the gene matches: 10. CDR1 is DFQATT and CDR2 is SNEGSKA in the germline V gene (reference sequence). CDR3 length: 14 amino acids. In nucleotides, the CDR3 is TGCAGTGCTATCCCCCGGGACAGGGCTAGTGAGCAGTTCTTC. Its translation is CSAIPRDRASEQFF.

The V gene is TRBV7-6, the J gene TRBJ1-5; 9 nucleotides line up with TRBD1. This CDR3 contains 13 residues. Trimming cost V 5 bases and J 6 bases; bases outside gene matches: 2. The germline V gene has CDR1 SGHVS and CDR2 FNYEAQ. CDR3 sequence reads: CASSADRGQPQHF. For the CDR3, the DNA is TGTGCCAGCAGCGCGGACAGGGGTCAGCCCCAGCATTTT.

The chain combines TRBV4-1 with TRBJ1-2, with D unresolved. The length of the CDR3 is 13 residues. The germline V gene encodes CDR1 MGHRA and CDR2 YSYEKL. Trimming left V 1 base short and J 8 bases short, with 11 bases between. The CDR3 nucleotides read TGCGCCAGCAGCCAAGGAGGGTGGAAGGGCTACACCTTC. It encodes CASSQGGWKGYTF.

This clonotype was found a few times. The V and J genes are TRBV11-2 and TRBJ2-6; 9 positions match TRBD1. This CDR3 region has 16 residues. Germline trimming cut 6 bases from V and 0 bases from J; bases unmatched to any gene: 3. Germline values: CDR1 SGHAT, CDR2 FQNNGV. The CDR3 nucleotides are TGTGCCAGCAGGGGGACAGGGTACTCTGGGGCCAACGTCCTGACTTTC. This sequence encodes CASRGTGYSGANVLTF.

This clonotype showed up just a few times. J is TRBJ1-1 and V is TRBV5-6; tentatively, D is TRBD1 (5 bases). Trimming removed 7 bases from V and 1 base from J, with 14 bases in between. CDR1 is SGHDT, CDR2 YYEEEE, per germline. The CDR3 has 14 residues. In DNA, the CDR3 is TGTGCCAGCCGTTACCTGACAGCGAACACTGAAGCTTTCTTT. Residues: CASRYLTANTEAFF.

This chain joins TRBV10-3 and TRBJ2-7; TRBD2 aligns across 7 bases. Germline V gene lookup returns CDR1 ENHRY and CDR2 SYGVKD. This CDR3 region has 11 residues. The CDR3 sequence: CASGEGSEQYV. The CDR3 nucleotides read TGTGCTTCGGGGGAGGGCTCCGAGCAGTACGTC.

The rearrangement joins TRBV4-1 to TRBJ1-3, with D perhaps TRBD1 (6 bases). Per germline, CDR1 MGHRA and CDR2 YSYEKL. Trimming left V 0 bases short and J 0 bases short, with 15 bases between. This CDR3 contains 18 residues. This chain's CDR3 is CASSQDGQGTSSGNTIYF. For the CDR3, the DNA is TGCGCCAGCAGCCAAGATGGGCAGGGGACTAGCTCTGGAAACACCATATATTTT.

The chain carries TRBV7-9 and TRBJ2-5; TRBD1 matches at 11 bases. The germline gives CDR1 SEHNR, CDR2 FQNEAQ (reference sequence). The CDR3 loop spans 16 amino acids. V was clipped by 2 bases and J by 7 bases; unmatched bases: 9. CDR3 in amino acids: CASSLPRTGGGRTQYF. In DNA, the CDR3 is TGTGCCAGCAGCTTACCACGGACAGGGGGCGGGAGGACCCAGTACTTC.

This clonotype has just a few counts. This chain connects TRBV6-5 to TRBJ2-7; the D call may be TRBD1 or TRBD2 (5 bases each). The length of the CDR3 is 14 residues. Trimming shortened V by 2 bases and J by 2 bases, and 10 bases separated the two germline ends. Germline V lookup: CDR1 MNHEY, CDR2 SVGAGI. This chain's CDR3 is CASSYRGRAYEQYF. CDR3 nucleotide sequence: TGTGCCAGCAGTTACCGGGGCAGAGCCTACGAGCAGTACTTC.

This chain joins TRBV5-1 and TRBJ2-2; D call uncertain. With 0 bases removed from V and 1 base from J, the gap between germline ends came to 10 bases. Germline CDR1 and CDR2: SGHRS and YFSETQ. The CDR3 totals 16 residues. The CDR3 sequence: CASSLAGLQNTGELFF. In DNA form, the CDR3 reads TGCGCCAGCAGCTTGGCCGGGTTGCAGAACACCGGGGAGCTGTTTTTT.

The chain combines TRBV7-9 with TRBJ2-1, with D possibly being TRBD1 or TRBD2 (5 bases each). CDR3 length: 14 amino acids. Germline V gives CDR1 SEHNR, CDR2 FQNEAQ (reference sequence). The V and J ends lost 4 bases and 2 bases respectively, with 9 bases between them. This CDR3 is CASSSGRAYNEQFF. CDR3 nucleotides: TGTGCCAGCAGCTCGGGACGAGCCTACAATGAGCAGTTCTTC.

The chain uses TRBV12-3 or TRBV12-4 and TRBJ1-5; no clear D. Trimming left V 6 bases short and J 10 bases short, with 13 bases between. There are 12 residues in the CDR3. CDR3 sequence (DNA): TGTGCCAGCAGCCAAGACGGCAATCCCCAGCATTTT. Translation: CASSQDGNPQHF.

The chain is built from TRBV12-3 or TRBV12-4 and TRBJ2-3; D remains ambiguous. V dropped 6 bases and J dropped 2 bases, with 9 bases sitting between them. The CDR3 is 13 residues long. CDR3 coding DNA: TGTGCCAGCAGACCTACAGACACAGATACGCAGTATTTT. Protein sequence: CASRPTDTDTQYF.